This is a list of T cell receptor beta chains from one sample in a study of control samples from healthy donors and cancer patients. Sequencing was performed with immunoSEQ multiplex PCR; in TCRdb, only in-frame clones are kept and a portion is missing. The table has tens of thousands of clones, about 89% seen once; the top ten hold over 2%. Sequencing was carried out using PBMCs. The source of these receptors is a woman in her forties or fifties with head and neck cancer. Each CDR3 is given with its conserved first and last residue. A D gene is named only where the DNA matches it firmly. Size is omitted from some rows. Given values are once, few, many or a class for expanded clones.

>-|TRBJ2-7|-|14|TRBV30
CAWSVPGTPYEQYF
TGTGCCTGGAGTGTTCCCGGGACCCCCTACGAGCAGTACTTC
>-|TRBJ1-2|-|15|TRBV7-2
CASSLVLGSTGGYTF
TGTGCCAGCAGCTTAGTATTAGGCTCCACAGGGGGCTACACCTTC
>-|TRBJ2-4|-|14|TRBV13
CASSLAGARNIQYF
TGTGCCAGCAGCTTAGCGGGGGCGAGAAACATTCAGTACTTC
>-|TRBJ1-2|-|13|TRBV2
CANSEAGAYGYTF
TGTGCCAACAGTGAAGCAGGGGCCTATGGCTACACCTTC
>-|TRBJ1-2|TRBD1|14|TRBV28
CASRGQGRNYGYTF
TGTGCCAGCAGAGGACAGGGTCGAAACTATGGCTACACCTTC
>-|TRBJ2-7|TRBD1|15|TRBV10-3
CAISELQGTTYEQYF
TGTGCCATCAGTGAGTTACAGGGGACGACCTACGAGCAGTACTTC
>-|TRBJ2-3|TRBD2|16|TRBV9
CASSVLAGGQGDTQYF
TGTGCCAGCAGCGTCCTAGCGGGGGGCCAGGGGGATACGCAGTATTTT
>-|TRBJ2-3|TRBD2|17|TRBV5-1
CASSSLGGRGGTDTQYF
TGCGCCAGCAGCTCCCTCGGAGGACGGGGGGGCACAGATACGCAGTATTTT
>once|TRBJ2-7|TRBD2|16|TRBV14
CASSHRTSGGVYEQYF
TGTGCCAGCAGCCATCGAACTAGCGGGGGGGTATACGAGCAGTACTTC
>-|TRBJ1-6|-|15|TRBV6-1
CASSEASGANSPLHF
TGTGCCAGCAGTGAAGCGTCAGGCGCCAATTCACCCCTCCACTTT
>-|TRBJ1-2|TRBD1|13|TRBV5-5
CASSYNRGNGYTF
TGTGCCAGCAGCTACAACAGGGGGAATGGCTACACCTTC
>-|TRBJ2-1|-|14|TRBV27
CASRGGLSYNEQFF
TGTGCCAGCAGAGGGGGGCTGTCCTACAATGAGCAGTTCTTC
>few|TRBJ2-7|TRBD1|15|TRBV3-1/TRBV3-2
CASSQTGQGLGEQYF
TGTGCCAGCAGCCAAACCGGACAGGGGCTAGGCGAGCAGTACTTC
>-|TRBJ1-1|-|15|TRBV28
CASSTRGARNTEAFF
TGTGCCAGCAGTACCCGGGGGGCCAGGAACACTGAAGCTTTCTTT